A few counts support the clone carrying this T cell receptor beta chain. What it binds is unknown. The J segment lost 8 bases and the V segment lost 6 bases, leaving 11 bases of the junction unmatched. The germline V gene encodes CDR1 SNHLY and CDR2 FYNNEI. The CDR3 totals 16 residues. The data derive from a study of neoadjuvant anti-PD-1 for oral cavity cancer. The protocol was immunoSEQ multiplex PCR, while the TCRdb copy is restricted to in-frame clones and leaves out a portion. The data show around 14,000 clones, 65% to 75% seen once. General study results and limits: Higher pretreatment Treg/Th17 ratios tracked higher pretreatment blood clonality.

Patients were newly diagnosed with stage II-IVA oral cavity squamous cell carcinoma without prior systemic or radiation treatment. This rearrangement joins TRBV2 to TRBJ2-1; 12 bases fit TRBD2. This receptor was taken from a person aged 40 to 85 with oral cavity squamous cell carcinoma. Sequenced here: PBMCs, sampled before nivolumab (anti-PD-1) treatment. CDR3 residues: CASRSLAGGALDEQFF. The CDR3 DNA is TGTGCCAGCAGGTCACTAGCGGGGGGTGCCTTAGATGAGCAGTTCTTC.